The 9 T cell receptor beta chains listed next were all sequenced from one sample in a study of shared clonotypes between healthy human individuals. TCRdb's table, derived via immunoSEQ multiplex PCR, lists solely in-frame clones and lacks some. Of 2 million to 3 million clones listed, roughly 93% were seen once; the top ten hold approximately 0.36%. Material for sequencing was naive CD4+ T cells from PBMCs. Regarding subset: CD45RA+ positively selected. The receptors stem from a man aged 18 to 30 in good health. Some clones in this sample may be carry-over from other donors' samples.

V and J are TRBV2 and TRBJ2-4; 7 bases line up with TRBD1. Germline V gene lookup returns CDR1 SNHLY and CDR2 FYNNEI. CDR3 length equals 14 residues. V trimming: 8 bases; J trimming: 2 bases; junction bases outside the gene matches: 6. CDR3 DNA: TGTGCCAGCCACGGGACAGCCTCCAAAAACATTCAGTACTTC. Translating gives CASHGTASKNIQYF.

Worth noting for this clone: Other nucleotide sequences in the sample specify the same CDR3. The rearrangement uses TRBV7-9 and TRBJ1-1; D is unresolved. Looked up from germline, CDR1 is SEHNR and CDR2 is FQNEAQ (reference sequence). The CDR3 runs to 12 residues. With 1 base removed from V and 4 bases from J, the gap between germline ends came to 4 bases. CDR3 protein: CASSLEVTEAFF. For the CDR3, the DNA is TGTGCCAGCAGCTTAGAAGTCACTGAAGCTTTCTTT.

V and J are TRBV5-1 and TRBJ2-5; D is possibly TRBD1 or TRBD2 (5 bases each). Germline values: CDR1 SGHRS, CDR2 YFSETQ. The CDR3 is 17 amino acids. Trimming took off 4 bases at V and 4 bases at J, with 23 bases between the two ends. The CDR3: CASSTGGFSIRAETQYF. The CDR3 DNA is TGCGCCAGCAGCACAGGCGGGTTTTCTATACGCGCAGAGACCCAGTACTTC.

This sequence joins TRBV18 and TRBJ1-1; D not certain. CDR3 length: 14 residues. Per germline, CDR1 KGHSH and CDR2 LQKENI. Trimming pared 3 bases from V and 0 bases from J, leaving 8 bases between. CDR3 in amino acids: CASSPGDMNTEAFF. The CDR3 nucleotides are TGTGCCAGCTCACCGGGAGACATGAACACTGAAGCTTTCTTT.

The V call is TRBV27, the J call TRBJ2-3; 9 nucleotides match TRBD1. This CDR3 region has 15 residues. J lost 1 base, V lost 5 bases, and 4 bases had no gene match. Germline CDR1 and CDR2: MNHEY and SMNVEV (reference sequence). The CDR3 loop reads CASSPRTGGTDTQYF. As DNA, the CDR3 is TGTGCCAGCAGTCCCCGGACAGGGGGCACAGATACGCAGTATTTT.

The J gene is TRBJ1-6, the V gene TRBV11-2; D is perhaps TRBD1 (6 bases). The CDR3 runs 15 residues. Germline CDR1 SGHAT, CDR2 FQNNGV. Trimming stripped 0 bases from V and 9 bases from J, with 12 bases between. The CDR3 DNA reads as TGTGCCAGCAGCTTAGAGGCGGGGGCTACTTCACCCCTCCACTTT. Protein sequence: CASSLEAGATSPLHF.

Here the CDR3 DNA reads TGCAGCGTTGAAAGCCCCGGGACTAGATCGCAGTTCTTC. Amino acids: CSVESPGTRSQFF. V usage is TRBV29-1 and J usage is TRBJ2-1; TRBD2 aligns across 8 bases. CDR1 is SQVTM and CDR2 is ANQGSEA in the germline V gene. CDR3 size: 13 residues. Trimming at V came to 2 bases and at J to 12 bases, leaving 9 bases not matched to a gene.

The genes are TRBV5-6 and TRBJ1-1; no firm D call. V was clipped by 3 bases and J by 11 bases, with 20 bases between them. CDR1 is SGHDT, CDR2 YYEEEE, per germline. The length of the CDR3 is 14 residues. Here the CDR3 reads CASSSRSEGQRAFF. CDR3 DNA: TGTGCCAGCAGCTCCCGCTCCGAGGGCCAACGGGCTTTCTTT. Based on the CDR3 plus reference TRBV5-6 and TRBJ1-1, the full variable domain is DAGVTQSPTHLIKTRGQQVTLRCSPKSGHDTVSWYQQALGQGPQFIFQYYEEEERQRGNFPDRFSGHQFPNYSSELNVNALLLGDSALYLCASSSRSEGQRAFFGQGTRLTVV.

The V and J genes are TRBV29-1 and TRBJ2-5; D ambiguous. This CDR3 spans 14 amino acids. Trimming removed 3 bases at V and 1 base at J, with 12 bases between. Looked up from germline, CDR1 is SQVTM and CDR2 is ANQGSEA. The CDR3 sequence: CSVEPSLAQETQYF. DNA of the CDR3: TGCAGCGTTGAGCCCTCGTTAGCCCAAGAGACCCAGTACTTC.